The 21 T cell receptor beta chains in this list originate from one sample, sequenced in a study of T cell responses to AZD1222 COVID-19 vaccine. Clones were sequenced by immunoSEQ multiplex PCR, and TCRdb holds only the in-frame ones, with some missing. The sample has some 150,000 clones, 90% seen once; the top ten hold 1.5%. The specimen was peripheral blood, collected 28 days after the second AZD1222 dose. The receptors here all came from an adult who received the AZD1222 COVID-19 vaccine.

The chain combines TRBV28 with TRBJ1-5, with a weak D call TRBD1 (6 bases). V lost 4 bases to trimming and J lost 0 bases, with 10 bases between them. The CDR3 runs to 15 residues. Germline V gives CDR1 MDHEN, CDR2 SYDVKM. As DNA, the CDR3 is TGTGCCAGCAGTTATCAGGGGCCTAGCAATCAGCCCCAGCATTTT. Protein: CASSYQGPSNQPQHF.

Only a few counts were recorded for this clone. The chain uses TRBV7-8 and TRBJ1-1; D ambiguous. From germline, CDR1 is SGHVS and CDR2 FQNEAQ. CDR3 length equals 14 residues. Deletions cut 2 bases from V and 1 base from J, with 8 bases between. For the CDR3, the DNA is TGTGCCAGCAGCTTATATGCCAGGAACACTGAAGCTTTCTTT. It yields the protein CASSLYARNTEAFF.

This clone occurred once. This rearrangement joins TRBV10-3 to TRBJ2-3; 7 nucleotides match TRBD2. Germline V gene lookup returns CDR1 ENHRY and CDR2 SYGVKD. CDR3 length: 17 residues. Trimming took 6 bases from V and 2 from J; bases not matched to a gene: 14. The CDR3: CAISETLLAEYTDTQYF. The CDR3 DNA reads TGTGCCATCAGCGAAACTCTTCTAGCGGAATACACAGATACGCAGTATTTT.

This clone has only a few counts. CDR3 region: CASSRRRDLYNEQFF. For the CDR3, the DNA is TGTGCCAGCAGCAGACGCCGGGACTTATACAATGAGCAGTTCTTC. V and J are TRBV11-2 and TRBJ2-1; TRBD2 might be the D (6 bases). The CDR3 sequence is 15 residues long. Germline V gene lookup returns CDR1 SGHAT and CDR2 FQNNGV. V lost 5 bases and J lost 4, with 15 bases in between.

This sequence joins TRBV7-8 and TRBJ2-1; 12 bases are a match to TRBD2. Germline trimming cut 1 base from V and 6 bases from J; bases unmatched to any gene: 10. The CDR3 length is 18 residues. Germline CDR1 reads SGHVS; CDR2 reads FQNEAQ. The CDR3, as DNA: TGTGCCAGCAGCTTAGTCCCAAAACTAGCGGGAGGCCCCAATGAGCAGTTCTTC. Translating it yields CASSLVPKLAGGPNEQFF. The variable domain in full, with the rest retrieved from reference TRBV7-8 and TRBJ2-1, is GAGVSQSPRYKVAKRGQDVALRCDPISGHVSLFWYQQALGQGPEFLTYFQNEAQLDKSGLPSDRFFAERPEGSVSTLKIQRTQQEDSAVYLCASSLVPKLAGGPNEQFFGPGTRLTVL.

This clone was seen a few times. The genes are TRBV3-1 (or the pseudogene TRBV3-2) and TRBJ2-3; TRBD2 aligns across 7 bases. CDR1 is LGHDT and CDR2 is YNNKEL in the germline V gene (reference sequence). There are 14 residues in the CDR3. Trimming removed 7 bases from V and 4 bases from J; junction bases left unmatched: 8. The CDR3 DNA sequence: TGTGCCAGCACCCTAAAGGGGAGGGCAGATACGCAGTATTTT. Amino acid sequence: CASTLKGRADTQYF.

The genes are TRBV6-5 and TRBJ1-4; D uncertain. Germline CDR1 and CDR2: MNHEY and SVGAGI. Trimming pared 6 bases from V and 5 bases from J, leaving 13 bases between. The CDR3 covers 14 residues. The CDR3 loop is CASSDAGVNEKLFF. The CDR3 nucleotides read TGTGCCAGCAGCGACGCCGGGGTGAATGAAAAACTGTTTTTT.

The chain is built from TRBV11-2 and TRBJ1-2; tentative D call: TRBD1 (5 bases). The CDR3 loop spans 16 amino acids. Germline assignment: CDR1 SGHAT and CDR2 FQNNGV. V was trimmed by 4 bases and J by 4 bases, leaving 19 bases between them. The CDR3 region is CASSSPWRGAGYGYTF. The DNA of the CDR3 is TGTGCCAGCAGCTCACCTTGGAGGGGCGCTGGCTATGGCTACACCTTC.

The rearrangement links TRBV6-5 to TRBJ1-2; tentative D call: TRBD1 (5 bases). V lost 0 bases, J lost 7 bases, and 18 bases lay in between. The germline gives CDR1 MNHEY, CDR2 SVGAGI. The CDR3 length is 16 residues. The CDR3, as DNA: TGTGCCAGCAGTTACTCTCGCACCGGCAGGGCATCTGGCTACACCTTC. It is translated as CASSYSRTGRASGYTF.

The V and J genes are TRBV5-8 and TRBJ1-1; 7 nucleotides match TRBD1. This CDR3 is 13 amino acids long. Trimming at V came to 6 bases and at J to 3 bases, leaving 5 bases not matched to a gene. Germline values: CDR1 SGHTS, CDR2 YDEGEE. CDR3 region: CASIKQGYTEAFF. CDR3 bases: TGTGCCAGCATCAAACAGGGGTACACTGAAGCTTTCTTT.

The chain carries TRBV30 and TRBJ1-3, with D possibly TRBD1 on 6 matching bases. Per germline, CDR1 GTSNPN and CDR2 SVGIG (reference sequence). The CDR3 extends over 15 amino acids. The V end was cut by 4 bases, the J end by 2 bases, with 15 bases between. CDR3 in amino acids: CAWTLGGTPGNTIYF. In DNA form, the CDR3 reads TGTGCCTGGACCCTTGGGGGGACACCTGGAAACACCATATATTTT.

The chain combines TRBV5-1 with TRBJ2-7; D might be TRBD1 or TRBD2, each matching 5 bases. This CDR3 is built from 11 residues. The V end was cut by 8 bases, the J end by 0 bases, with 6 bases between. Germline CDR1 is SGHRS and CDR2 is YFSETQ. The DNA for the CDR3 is TGCGCCAGGGGGACCTCCTACGAGCAGTACTTC. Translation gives CARGTSYEQYF.

This CDR3 is CASSPGLAGDSHEQYF. The CDR3 DNA reads TGCGCCAGCAGCCCGGGACTAGCGGGAGACAGCCACGAGCAGTACTTC. The chain carries TRBV5-1 and TRBJ2-7, with TRBD2 matching 14 bases. Unmatched junction bases numbered 8, after V lost 4 bases and J lost 5 bases. There are 16 residues in the CDR3. Germline V gives CDR1 SGHRS, CDR2 YFSETQ.

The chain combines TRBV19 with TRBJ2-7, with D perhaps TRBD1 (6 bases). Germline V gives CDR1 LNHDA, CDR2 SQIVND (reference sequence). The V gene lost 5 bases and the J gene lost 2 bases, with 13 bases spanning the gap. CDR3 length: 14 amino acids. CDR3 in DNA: TGTGCCAGTAGTCCGGGACAAGGAACCTACGAGCAGTACTTC. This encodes CASSPGQGTYEQYF. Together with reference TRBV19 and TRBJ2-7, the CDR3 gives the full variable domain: DGGITQSPKYLFRKEGQNVTLSCEQNLNHDAMYWYRQDPGQGLRLIYYSQIVNDFQKGDIAEGYSVSREKKESFPLTVTSAQKNPTAFYLCASSPGQGTYEQYFGPGTRLTVT.

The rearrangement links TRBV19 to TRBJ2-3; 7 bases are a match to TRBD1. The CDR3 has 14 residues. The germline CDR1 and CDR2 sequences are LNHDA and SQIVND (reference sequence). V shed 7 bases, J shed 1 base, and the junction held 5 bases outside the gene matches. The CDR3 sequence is CASKDRVGTDTQYF. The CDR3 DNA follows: TGTGCCAGTAAAGACAGGGTCGGCACAGATACGCAGTATTTT.

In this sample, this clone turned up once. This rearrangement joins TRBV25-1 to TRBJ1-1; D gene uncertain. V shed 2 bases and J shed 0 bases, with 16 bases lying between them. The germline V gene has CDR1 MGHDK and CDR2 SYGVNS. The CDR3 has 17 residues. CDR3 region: CASSEGWAGLMNTEAFF. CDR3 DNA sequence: TGTGCCAGCAGTGAAGGTTGGGCAGGCCTTATGAACACTGAAGCTTTCTTT.

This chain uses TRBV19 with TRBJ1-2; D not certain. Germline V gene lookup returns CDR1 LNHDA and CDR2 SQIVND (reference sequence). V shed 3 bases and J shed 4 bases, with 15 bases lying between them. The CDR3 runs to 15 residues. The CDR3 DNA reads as TGTGCCAGTAGTATGCGTCAGGCGTCGCTCTATGGCTACACCTTC. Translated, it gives CASSMRQASLYGYTF.

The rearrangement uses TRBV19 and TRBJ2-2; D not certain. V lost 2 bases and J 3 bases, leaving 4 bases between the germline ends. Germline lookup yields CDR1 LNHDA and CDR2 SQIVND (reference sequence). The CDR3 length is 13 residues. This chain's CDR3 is CASSILDTGELFF. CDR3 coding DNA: TGTGCCAGTAGTATATTAGACACCGGGGAGCTGTTTTTT. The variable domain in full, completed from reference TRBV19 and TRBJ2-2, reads DGGITQSPKYLFRKEGQNVTLSCEQNLNHDAMYWYRQDPGQGLRLIYYSQIVNDFQKGDIAEGYSVSREKKESFPLTVTSAQKNPTAFYLCASSILDTGELFFGEGSRLTVL.

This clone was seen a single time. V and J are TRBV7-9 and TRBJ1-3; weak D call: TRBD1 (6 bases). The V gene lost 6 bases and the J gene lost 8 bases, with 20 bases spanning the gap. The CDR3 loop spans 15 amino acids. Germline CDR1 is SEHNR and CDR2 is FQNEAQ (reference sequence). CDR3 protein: CASSEGTSGKDTIYF. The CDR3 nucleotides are TGTGCCAGCAGTGAGGGGACATCAGGCAAGGACACCATATATTTT.

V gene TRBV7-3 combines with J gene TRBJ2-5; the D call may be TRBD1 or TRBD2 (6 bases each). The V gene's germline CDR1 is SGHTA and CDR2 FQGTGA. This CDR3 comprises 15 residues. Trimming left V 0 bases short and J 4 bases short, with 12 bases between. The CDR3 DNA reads TGTGCCAGCAGCTTAACGGGGGGCTACTTAGAGACCCAGTACTTC. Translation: CASSLTGGYLETQYF. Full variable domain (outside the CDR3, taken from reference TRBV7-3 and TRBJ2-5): GAGVSQTPSNKVTEKGKYVELRCDPISGHTALYWYRQSLGQGPEFLIYFQGTGAADDSGLPNDRFFAVRPEGSVSTLKIQRTERGDSAVYLCASSLTGGYLETQYFGPGTRLLVL.

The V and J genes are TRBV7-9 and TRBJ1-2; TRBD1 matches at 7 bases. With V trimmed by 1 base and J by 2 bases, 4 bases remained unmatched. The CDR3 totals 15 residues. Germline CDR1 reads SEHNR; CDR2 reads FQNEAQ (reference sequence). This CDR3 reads CASSLGQGSNYGYTF. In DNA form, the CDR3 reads TGTGCCAGCAGCTTAGGACAGGGCTCGAACTATGGCTACACCTTC. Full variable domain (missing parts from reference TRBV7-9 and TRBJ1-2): DTGVSQNPRHKITKRGQNVTFRCDPISEHNRLYWYRQTLGQGPEFLTYFQNEAQLEKSRLLSDRFSAERPKGSFSTLEIQRTEQGDSAMYLCASSLGQGSNYGYTFGSGTRLTVV.